What follows are 14 T cell receptor beta chains derived from one specimen sequenced in a study of cytomegalovirus exposure and HLA in healthy donors. 13 Jbeta primers and 60 Vbeta primers were used for the PCR. The data were produced by immunoSEQ multiplex PCR, yet TCRdb's version contains in-frame clones alone and is incomplete. The sample includes approximately 160,000 clones, 65% to 85% of them seen just once. Material: PBMCs. Receptors were obtained from a woman aged 45 to 65 in good health and CMV-seropositive.

This sequence joins TRBV11-3 and TRBJ2-3; D is possibly TRBD1 (5 bases). The germline CDR1 and CDR2 sequences are SGHNT and YENEEA. The CDR3 extends over 15 amino acids. Between the trimmed V and J ends, which lost 3 bases and 0 bases, there was a span of 10 bases. Here the CDR3 DNA reads TGTGCCAGCAGCTTTGCAGGGTCTAGCACAGATACGCAGTATTTT. Its protein product is CASSFAGSSTDTQYF.

This clone was detected only a few times. V and J are TRBV9 and TRBJ1-2; TRBD1 aligns across 7 bases. The germline gives CDR1 SGDLS, CDR2 YYNGEE. The CDR3 totals 15 residues. V lost 0 bases, J lost 0 bases, and 2 bases stayed unmatched. In nucleotides, the CDR3 is TGTGCCAGCAGCGTAGGACAGGGTCCTAACTATGGCTACACCTTC. This gives the protein CASSVGQGPNYGYTF.

The chain has TRBV4-3 and TRBJ2-3; D remains unclear. V lost 0 bases and J 5 bases, leaving 9 bases between the germline ends. Germline values: CDR1 LGHNA, CDR2 YSLEER. The CDR3 sequence is 14 residues long. CDR3 DNA: TGCGCCAGCAGCCAAGACACCCTAGGAGATACGCAGTATTTT. Protein: CASSQDTLGDTQYF.

The V gene is TRBV29-1, the J gene TRBJ2-1, with 8 nucleotides matching TRBD2. The junction had 6 bases not matched to a gene; V was cut back by 5 bases and J by 0 bases. The germline V gene has CDR1 SQVTM and CDR2 ANQGSEA. The CDR3 is 15 residues long. The CDR3 protein is CSVRSSGSSYNEQFF. Here the CDR3 DNA reads TGCAGCGTTCGTTCCAGCGGGAGCTCCTACAATGAGCAGTTCTTC.

This chain connects TRBV18 to TRBJ1-4; perhaps TRBD1 as D (6 bases). V was trimmed by 5 bases and J by 4 bases, leaving 11 bases between them. From germline, CDR1 is KGHSH and CDR2 LQKENI. The CDR3 loop spans 14 amino acids. CDR3 sequence reads: CASSSGQLNEKLFF. DNA for the CDR3: TGTGCCAGCTCATCCGGACAGCTTAATGAAAAACTGTTTTTT. The full variable domain, with the rest looked up from reference TRBV18 and TRBJ1-4, is NAGVMQNPRHLVRRRGQEARLRCSPMKGHSHVYWYRQLPEEGLKFMVYLQKENIIDESGMPKERFSAEFPKEGPSILRIQQVVRGDSAAYFCASSSGQLNEKLFFGSGTQLSVL.

The genes are TRBV6-5 and TRBJ1-2, with a weak D call TRBD1 (6 bases). This CDR3 is 13 amino acids long. The germline gives CDR1 MNHEY, CDR2 SVGAGI. V lost 5 bases and J 9 bases, leaving 16 bases between the germline ends. For the CDR3, the DNA is TGTGCCAGCAGTGAAAGGGGGTTCTCGAGCTACACCTTC. Protein: CASSERGFSSYTF.

This chain connects TRBV7-9 to TRBJ2-4, with D possibly being TRBD2 (5 bases). This CDR3 is 14 amino acids long. From germline, CDR1 is SEHNR and CDR2 FQNEAQ (reference sequence). The V gene lost 5 bases and the J gene lost 0 bases, with 8 bases spanning the gap. CDR3 amino acids: CASSLGGAKNIQYF. The DNA for the CDR3 is TGTGCCAGCAGCCTTGGAGGAGCCAAAAACATTCAGTACTTC.

The V and J genes are TRBV2 and TRBJ2-3; D unclear. V was cut by 5 bases and J by 0 bases, with 9 bases left in between. The CDR3 has 14 amino acids. CDR1 and CDR2 (germline): SNHLY, FYNNEI. The CDR3 sequence: CASSQAASTDTQYF. CDR3 nucleotides: TGTGCCAGCAGTCAGGCTGCTAGCACAGATACGCAGTATTTT.

The chain carries TRBV7-8 and TRBJ2-3, with 15 nucleotides matching TRBD2. CDR3 size: 17 residues. Germline-derived CDR1 and CDR2 are SGHVS and FQNEAQ. V lost 5 bases and J lost 1; bases outside the gene matches: 4. CDR3 DNA: TGTGCCAGCAGCCCCGGGACTAGCGGGGGGCGCACAGATACGCAGTATTTT. Encoded protein: CASSPGTSGGRTDTQYF.

The chain employs TRBV7-2 and TRBJ2-1; D is unresolved. The length of the CDR3 is 18 residues. V was trimmed by 1 base and J by 5 bases, leaving 21 bases between them. In germline, CDR1 is SGHTA, CDR2 FQGNSA. CDR3 amino acids: CASSLVWALDPQNNEQFF. Here the CDR3 DNA reads TGTGCCAGCAGCTTAGTTTGGGCCTTAGATCCCCAAAACAATGAGCAGTTCTTC.

The chain combines TRBV9 with TRBJ2-5, with 9 bases matching TRBD2. The CDR3 runs to 18 residues. After removal of 0 bases from V and 1 base from J, the junction contained 10 bases not matched to a gene. CDR1 is SGDLS and CDR2 is YYNGEE in the germline V gene. DNA of the CDR3: TGTGCCAGCAGCGTAGTAGTAGCCCCGACTAGCGGCCAAGAGACCCAGTACTTC. The encoded protein is CASSVVVAPTSGQETQYF. The full variable domain, in which reference TRBV9 and TRBJ2-5 provide the parts outside the CDR3, is DSGVTQTPKHLITATGQRVTLRCSPRSGDLSVYWYQQSLDQGLQFLIQYYNGEERAKGNILERFSAQQFPDLHSELNLSSLELGDSALYFCASSVVVAPTSGQETQYFGPGTRLLVL.

V and J are TRBV2 and TRBJ1-4; D might be TRBD1 (6 bases). Trimming left V 4 bases short and J 7 bases short, with 13 bases between. This CDR3 has 14 amino acids. Per germline, CDR1 SNHLY and CDR2 FYNNEI. Here the CDR3 reads CASSVGQTVEKLFF. In DNA form, the CDR3 reads TGTGCCAGCAGTGTCGGACAGACCGTTGAAAAACTGTTTTTT. Combining the CDR3 with reference TRBV2 and TRBJ1-4 gives the whole variable domain EPEVTQTPSHQVTQMGQEVILRCVPISNHLYFYWYRQILGQKVEFLVSFYNNEISEKSEIFDDQFSVERPDGSNFTLKIRSTKLEDSAMYFCASSVGQTVEKLFFGSGTQLSVL.

The chain carries TRBV5-1 and TRBJ2-5; 8 bases match TRBD1. TRBJ2-7 matches the DNA end more closely, so the J call is doubtful. The CDR3 runs 14 residues. CDR1 is SGHRS and CDR2 is YFSETQ in the germline V gene. CDR3 loop: CASSVWDRPYEQYF. CDR3 sequence (DNA): TGCGCCAGCAGCGTATGGGACAGGCCCTACGAGCAGTACTTC.

The chain recombines TRBV29-1 with TRBJ1-1; D is uncertain. The V and J ends lost 4 bases and 0 bases respectively, with 9 bases between them. CDR3 length: 13 residues. Germline V lookup: CDR1 SQVTM, CDR2 ANQGSEA. The CDR3 region is CSVVSGMNTEAFF. The DNA for the CDR3 is TGCAGCGTTGTGAGCGGGATGAACACTGAAGCTTTCTTT.